The entry below gives a single T cell receptor beta chain sequence along with its context. Its antigen is not known. Sequencing was performed with immunoSEQ multiplex PCR; in TCRdb, only in-frame clones are kept and a portion is missing. The sample lists about 50,000 clones, around 80% occurring once. The sample is drawn from a study of memory CD4+ T cells and cytomegalovirus serostatus. Study-level findings and limits: Repertoires predicted CMV serostatus with median bootstrapped AUC of 0.95.

The sort gate was single viable CD3+CD4+CD8-CD45RO+ cells for memory CD4+ T cells. This CDR3 is 15 amino acids long. V dropped 4 bases and J dropped 4; count of bases not matched to a gene: 7. Germline assignment: CDR1 MNHEY and CDR2 SVGAGI. The clonotype originates from an adult in good health and CMV-seronegative. This chain uses TRBV6-5 with TRBJ2-7, with TRBD1 identical over 10 bases. The specimen was memory CD4+ T cells from blood. CDR3 amino acids: CASSSLTGGGYEQYF. In DNA form, the CDR3 reads TGTGCCAGCAGTTCACTGACAGGGGGCGGGTACGAGCAGTACTTC.